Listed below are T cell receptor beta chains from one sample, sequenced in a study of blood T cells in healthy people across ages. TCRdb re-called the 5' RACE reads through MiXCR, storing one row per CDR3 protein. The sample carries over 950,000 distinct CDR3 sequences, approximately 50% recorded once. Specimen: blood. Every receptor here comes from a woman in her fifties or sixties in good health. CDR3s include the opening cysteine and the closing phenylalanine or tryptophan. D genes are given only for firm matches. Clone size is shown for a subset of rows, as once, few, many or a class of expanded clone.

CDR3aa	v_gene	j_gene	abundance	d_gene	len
CASSEASTGTYEQYF	TRBV6-1	.	.	TRBD1	15
CASSSSSGQGTYEQYF	TRBV18	.	.	TRBD1	16
CATSRDWGNEQYF	TRBV15	TRBJ2-7	.	.	13
CASSLRRDRDFF	TRBV28	TRBJ1-1	.	TRBD1	12
CASKEEGGGSYEQYF	TRBV2	TRBJ2-7	.	.	15
CSASSGVGSPLHF	TRBV20-1	TRBJ1-6	.	.	13
CSARGTGVYEQYF	TRBV20-1	TRBJ2-7	.	TRBD1	13
CASSSGELQSDTQYF	TRBV5-5	TRBJ2-3	few	.	15
CASSQERDTQYF	TRBV4-2	TRBJ2-3	many	.	12
CASSFGAGIAKNIQYF	TRBV6-6	.	.	.	16
CASSYAQGIVNEQFF	TRBV6-2/TRBV6-3	TRBJ2-1	few	.	15
CSVGRSVKNIQYF	TRBV29-1	TRBJ2-4	.	.	13
CASSRLAGPGDTQYF	TRBV2	TRBJ2-3	few	TRBD2	15
CASSLATRLAGIYEQYF	TRBV5-1	TRBJ2-7	.	TRBD2	17
CASSLEFRDRGKKLFF	TRBV7-9	TRBJ1-4	.	TRBD1	16
CASCLDRGSEQYF	TRBV5-1	TRBJ2-7	.	TRBD1	13
CASAADRDYEQYF	TRBV4-2	TRBJ2-7	few	.	13
CSVLNVDRAYEQYF	TRBV29-1	TRBJ2-7	.	TRBD1	14
CASSQVSGQGYYGYTF	TRBV4-1	TRBJ1-2	.	TRBD1	16
CASSWDIGPYEQYF	TRBV5-5	TRBJ2-3	.	.	14
CSDLDRDSETQYF	TRBV20-1	TRBJ2-5	once	TRBD1	13
CASSPATGAHYEQYF	TRBV4-1	TRBJ2-7	once	TRBD1	15
CASSQDRGAGGEETQYF	TRBV4-3	.	.	TRBD1	17
CSVEQGSGANVLTF	TRBV29-1	TRBJ2-6	few	.	14
CSARRQGAISGTQYF	TRBV20-1	TRBJ2-5	.	TRBD1	15
CSAERQEYGYTF	TRBV20-1	TRBJ1-2	.	.	12
CASSDRPGTGDEQYF	TRBV10-2	TRBJ2-7	few	TRBD1	15
CSARDPILAGGPYEQYF	TRBV20-1	TRBJ2-7	.	TRBD2	17
CASSFSLAGGGQYF	TRBV12-3/TRBV12-4	TRBJ2-3	.	TRBD2	14
CANSLGARGNTDTQYF	TRBV4-3	TRBJ2-3	.	.	16
CSVDHGTSGRDTQYF	TRBV29-1	TRBJ2-3	.	TRBD2	15
CASSRRAGYNEQYF	TRBV6-5	TRBJ2-7	.	.	14
CASGYEAFF	TRBV7-2	TRBJ1-1	.	.	9
CASSQEGYGKYF	TRBV4-1	TRBJ2-5	.	.	12
CASSVTAINNSPLHF	TRBV25-1	TRBJ1-6	few	.	15
CSATQGRGSPLHF	TRBV20-1	TRBJ1-6	many	.	13
CASSSGTNRETQYF	TRBV5-5	TRBJ2-5	few	.	14